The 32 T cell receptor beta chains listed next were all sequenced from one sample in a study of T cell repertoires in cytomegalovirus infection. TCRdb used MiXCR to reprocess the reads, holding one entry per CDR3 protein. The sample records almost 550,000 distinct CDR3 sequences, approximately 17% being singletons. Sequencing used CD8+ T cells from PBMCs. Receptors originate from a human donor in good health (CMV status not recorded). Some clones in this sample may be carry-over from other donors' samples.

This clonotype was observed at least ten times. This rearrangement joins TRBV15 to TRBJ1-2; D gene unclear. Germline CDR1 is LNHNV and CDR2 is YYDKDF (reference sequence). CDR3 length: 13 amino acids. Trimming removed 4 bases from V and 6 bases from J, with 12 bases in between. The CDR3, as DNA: TGTGCCACCAGCAACCGGTTGGGTGATGGCTACACCTTC. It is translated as CATSNRLGDGYTF. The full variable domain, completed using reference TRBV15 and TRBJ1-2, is DAMVIQNPRYQVTQFGKPVTLSCSQTLNHNVMYWYQQKSSQAPKLLFHYYDKDFNNEADTPDNFQSRRPNTSFCFLDIRSPGLGDTAMYLCATSNRLGDGYTFGSGTRLTVV.

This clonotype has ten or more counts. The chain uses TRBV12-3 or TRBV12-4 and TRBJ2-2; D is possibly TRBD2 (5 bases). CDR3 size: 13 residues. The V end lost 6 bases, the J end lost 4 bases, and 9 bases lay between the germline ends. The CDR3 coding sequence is TGTGCCAGCAGAGCGGAAGCCACCGGGGAGCTGTTTTTT. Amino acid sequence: CASRAEATGELFF.

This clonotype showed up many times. The CDR3 loop is CASSLAYEQFF. The CDR3 DNA reads TGTGCCAGCAGCTTAGCATATGAGCAGTTCTTC. The chain joins TRBV7-8 to TRBJ2-1; no clear D gene. This CDR3 is built from 11 residues. The V end lost 0 bases, the J end lost 8 bases, and 2 bases lay between the germline ends. Germline V gene data show CDR1 as SGHVS and CDR2 as FQNEAQ.

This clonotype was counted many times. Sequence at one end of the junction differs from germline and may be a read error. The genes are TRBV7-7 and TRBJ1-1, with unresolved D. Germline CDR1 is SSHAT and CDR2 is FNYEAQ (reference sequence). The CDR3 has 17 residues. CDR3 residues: CASSYTDGNPPNTEAFF. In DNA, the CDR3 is TGTGCTAGCAGCTACACGGACGGGAATCCACCGAACACTGAAGCTTTCTTT.

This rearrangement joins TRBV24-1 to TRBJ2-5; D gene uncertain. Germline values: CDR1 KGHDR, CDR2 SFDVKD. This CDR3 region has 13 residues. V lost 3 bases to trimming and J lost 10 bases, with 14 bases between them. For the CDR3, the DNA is TGTGCCACCAGTGATGGACGAGGAAGTGTCCAGTACTTC. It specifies CATSDGRGSVQYF.

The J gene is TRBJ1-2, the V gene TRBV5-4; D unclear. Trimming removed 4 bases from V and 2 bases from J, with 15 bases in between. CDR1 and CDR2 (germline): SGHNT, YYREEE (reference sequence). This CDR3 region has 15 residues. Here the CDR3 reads CASSPGAGSNYGYTF. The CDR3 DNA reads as TGTGCCAGCAGCCCGGGAGCGGGCTCAAACTATGGCTACACCTTC.

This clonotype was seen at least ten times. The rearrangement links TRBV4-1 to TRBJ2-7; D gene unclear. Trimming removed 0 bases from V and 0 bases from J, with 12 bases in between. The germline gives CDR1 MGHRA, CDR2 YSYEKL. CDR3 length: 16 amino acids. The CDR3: CASSQESFSSSYEQYF. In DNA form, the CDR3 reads TGCGCCAGCAGCCAAGAAAGCTTCTCGAGCTCCTACGAGCAGTACTTC.

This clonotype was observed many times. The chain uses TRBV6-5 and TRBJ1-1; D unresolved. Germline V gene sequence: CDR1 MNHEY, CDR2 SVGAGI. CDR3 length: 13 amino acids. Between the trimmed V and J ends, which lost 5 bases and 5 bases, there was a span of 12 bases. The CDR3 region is CASSKRPGTEAFF. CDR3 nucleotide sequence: TGTGCCAGCAGTAAACGACCTGGGACTGAAGCTTTCTTT.

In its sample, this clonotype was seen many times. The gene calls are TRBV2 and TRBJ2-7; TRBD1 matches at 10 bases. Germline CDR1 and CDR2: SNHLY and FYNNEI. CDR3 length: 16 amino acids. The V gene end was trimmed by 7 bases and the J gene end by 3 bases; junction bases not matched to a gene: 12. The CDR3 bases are TGTGCCAGCATTCTTTCCGGGACAGGGGCTTACTACGAGCAGTACTTC. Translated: CASILSGTGAYYEQYF.

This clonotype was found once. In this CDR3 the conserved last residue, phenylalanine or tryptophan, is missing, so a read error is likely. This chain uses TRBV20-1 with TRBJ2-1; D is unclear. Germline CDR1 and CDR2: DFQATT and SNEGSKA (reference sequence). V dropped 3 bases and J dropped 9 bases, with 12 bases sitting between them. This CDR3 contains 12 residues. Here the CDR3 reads CSAREYRTEQFV. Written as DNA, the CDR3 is TGCAGTGCTAGGGAGTATAGGACTGAGCAGTTCGTC.

CDR3 residues: CSVESPTGEKLFF. The CDR3 DNA sequence: TGCAGCGTTGAGTCCCCCACTGGAGAAAAACTGTTTTTT. The chain employs TRBV29-1 and TRBJ1-4; D gene ambiguous. From germline, CDR1 is SQVTM and CDR2 ANQGSEA. Trimming left V 3 bases short and J 8 bases short, with 13 bases between. The CDR3 length is 13 residues.

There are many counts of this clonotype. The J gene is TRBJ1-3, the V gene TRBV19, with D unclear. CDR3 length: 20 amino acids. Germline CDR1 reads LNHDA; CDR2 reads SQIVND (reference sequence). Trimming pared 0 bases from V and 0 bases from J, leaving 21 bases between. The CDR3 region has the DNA TGTGCCAGTAGTATAGAAAGACGACGCGGCCCGACGGGCTCTGGAAACACCATATATTTT. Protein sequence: CASSIERRRGPTGSGNTIYF.

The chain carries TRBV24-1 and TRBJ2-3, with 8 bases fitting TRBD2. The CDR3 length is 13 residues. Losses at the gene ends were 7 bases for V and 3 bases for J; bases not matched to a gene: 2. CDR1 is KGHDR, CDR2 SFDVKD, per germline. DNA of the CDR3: TGTGCCACCAGCCGCGGGGGGACAGATACGCAGTATTTT. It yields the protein CATSRGGTDTQYF.

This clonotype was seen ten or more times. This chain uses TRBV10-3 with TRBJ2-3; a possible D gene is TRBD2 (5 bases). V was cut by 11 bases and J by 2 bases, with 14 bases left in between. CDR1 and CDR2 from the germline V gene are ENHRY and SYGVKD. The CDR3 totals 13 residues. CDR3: CALGVADTDTQYF. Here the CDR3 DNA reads TGTGCCCTCGGGGTTGCGGACACAGATACGCAGTATTTT.

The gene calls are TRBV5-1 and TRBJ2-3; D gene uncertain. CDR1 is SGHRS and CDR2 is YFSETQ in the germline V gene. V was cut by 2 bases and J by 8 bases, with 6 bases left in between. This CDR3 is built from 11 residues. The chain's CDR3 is CASSFRGTQYF. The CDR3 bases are TGCGCCAGCAGCTTTCGAGGTACGCAGTATTTT.

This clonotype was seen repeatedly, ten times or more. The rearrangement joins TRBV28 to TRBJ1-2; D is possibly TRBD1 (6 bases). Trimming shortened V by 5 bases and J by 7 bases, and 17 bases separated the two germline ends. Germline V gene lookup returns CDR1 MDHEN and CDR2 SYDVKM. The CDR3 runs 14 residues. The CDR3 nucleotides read TGTGCCAGCAGTCAAGTCACAGGGCTCGGTGGCTACACCTTC. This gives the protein CASSQVTGLGGYTF.

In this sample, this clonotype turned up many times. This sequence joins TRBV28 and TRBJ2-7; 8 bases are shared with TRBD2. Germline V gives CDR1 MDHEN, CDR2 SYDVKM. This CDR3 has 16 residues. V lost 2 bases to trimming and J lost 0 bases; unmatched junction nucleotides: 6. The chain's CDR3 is CASSLGSGTFSYEQYF. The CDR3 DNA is TGTGCCAGCAGTTTAGGTAGCGGGACCTTCTCCTACGAGCAGTACTTC.

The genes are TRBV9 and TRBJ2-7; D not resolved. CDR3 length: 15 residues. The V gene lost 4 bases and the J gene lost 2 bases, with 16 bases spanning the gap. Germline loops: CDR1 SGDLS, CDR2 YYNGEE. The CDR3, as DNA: TGTGCCAGCAGCCCTAACGGTAGGACGACCTACGAGCAGTACTTC. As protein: CASSPNGRTTYEQYF.

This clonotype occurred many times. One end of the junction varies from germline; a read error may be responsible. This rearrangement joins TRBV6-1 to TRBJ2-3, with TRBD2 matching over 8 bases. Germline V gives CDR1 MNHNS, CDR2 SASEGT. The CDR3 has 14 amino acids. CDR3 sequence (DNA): TGTGCCTGCAGCGGACTAGCTGGGGTAGATACGCAGTATTTT. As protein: CACSGLAGVDTQYF.

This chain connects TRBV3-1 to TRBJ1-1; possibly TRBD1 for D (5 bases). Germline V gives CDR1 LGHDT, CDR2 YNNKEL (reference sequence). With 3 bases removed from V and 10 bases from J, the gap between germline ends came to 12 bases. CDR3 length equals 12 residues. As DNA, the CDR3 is TGTGCCAGCAGCCAGTACCAGGGTGTAGCTTTCTTT. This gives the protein CASSQYQGVAFF.

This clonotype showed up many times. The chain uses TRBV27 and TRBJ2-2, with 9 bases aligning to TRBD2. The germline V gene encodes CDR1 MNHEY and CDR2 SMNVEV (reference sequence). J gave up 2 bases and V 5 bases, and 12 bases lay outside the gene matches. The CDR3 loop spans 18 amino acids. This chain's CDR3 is CASSDTVGREGNTGELFF. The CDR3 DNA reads TGTGCCAGCAGTGACACCGTAGGGCGGGAGGGCAACACCGGGGAGCTGTTTTTT.

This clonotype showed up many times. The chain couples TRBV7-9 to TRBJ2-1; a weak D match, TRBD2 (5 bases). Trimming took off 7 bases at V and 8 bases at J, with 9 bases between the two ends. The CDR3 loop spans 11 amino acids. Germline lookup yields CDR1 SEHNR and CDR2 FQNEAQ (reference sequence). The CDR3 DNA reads TGTGCCAGCAAGCGGTCGGATGAGCAGTTCTTC. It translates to CASKRSDEQFF.

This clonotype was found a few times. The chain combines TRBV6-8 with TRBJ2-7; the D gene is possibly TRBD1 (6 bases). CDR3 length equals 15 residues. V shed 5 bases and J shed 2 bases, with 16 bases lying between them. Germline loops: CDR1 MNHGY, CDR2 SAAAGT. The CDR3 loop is CASSTDRRPPYEQYF. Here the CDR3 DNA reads TGTGCCAGCAGTACGGACAGACGACCTCCCTACGAGCAGTACTTC.

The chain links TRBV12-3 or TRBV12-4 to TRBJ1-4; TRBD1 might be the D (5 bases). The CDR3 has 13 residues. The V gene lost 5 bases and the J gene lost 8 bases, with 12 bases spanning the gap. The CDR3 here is CASSVGPGEKLFF. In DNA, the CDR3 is TGTGCCAGCAGTGTGGGGCCAGGAGAAAAACTGTTTTTT.

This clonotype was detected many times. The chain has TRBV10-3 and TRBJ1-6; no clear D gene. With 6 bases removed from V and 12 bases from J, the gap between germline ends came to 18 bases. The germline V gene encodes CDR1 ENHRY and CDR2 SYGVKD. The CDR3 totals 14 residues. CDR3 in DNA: TGTGCCATCAGGAATAGGGAGGGTCGGGAACCCCTCCACTTT. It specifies CAIRNREGREPLHF.

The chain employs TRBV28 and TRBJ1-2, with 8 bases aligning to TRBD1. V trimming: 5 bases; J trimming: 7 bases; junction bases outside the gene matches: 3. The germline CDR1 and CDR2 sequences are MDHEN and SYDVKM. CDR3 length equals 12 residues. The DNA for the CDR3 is TGTGCCAGCAGTACAGGGGGACCTGGCTACACCTTC. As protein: CASSTGGPGYTF.

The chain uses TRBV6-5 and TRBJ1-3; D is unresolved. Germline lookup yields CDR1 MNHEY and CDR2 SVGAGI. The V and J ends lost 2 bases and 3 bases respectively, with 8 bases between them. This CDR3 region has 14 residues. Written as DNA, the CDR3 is TGTGCCAGCAGTTACGTGAAGGGTGGAAACACCATATATTTT. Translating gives CASSYVKGGNTIYF.

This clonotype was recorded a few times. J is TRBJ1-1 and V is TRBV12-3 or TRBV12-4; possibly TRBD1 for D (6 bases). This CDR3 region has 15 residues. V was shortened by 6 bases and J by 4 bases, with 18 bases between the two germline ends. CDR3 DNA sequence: TGTGCCAGCAGGGACGAAAGGGGGGGAAGCACTGAAGCTTTCTTT. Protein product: CASRDERGGSTEAFF.

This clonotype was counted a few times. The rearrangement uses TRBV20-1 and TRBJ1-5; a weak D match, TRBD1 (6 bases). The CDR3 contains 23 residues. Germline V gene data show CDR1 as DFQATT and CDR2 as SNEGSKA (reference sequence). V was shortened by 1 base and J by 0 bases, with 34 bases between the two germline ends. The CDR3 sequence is CSARAPRNGGREGFTYSNQPQHF. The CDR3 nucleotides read TGCAGTGCTAGAGCCCCGCGGAACGGGGGCCGTGAGGGCTTTACTTATAGCAATCAGCCCCAGCATTTT.

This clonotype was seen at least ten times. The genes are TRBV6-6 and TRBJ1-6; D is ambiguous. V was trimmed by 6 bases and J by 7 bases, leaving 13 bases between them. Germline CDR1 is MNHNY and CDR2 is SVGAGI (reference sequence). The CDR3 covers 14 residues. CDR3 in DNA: TGTGCCAGCAGCCCGACCGGTGAAAATTCACCCCTCCACTTT. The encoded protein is CASSPTGENSPLHF.

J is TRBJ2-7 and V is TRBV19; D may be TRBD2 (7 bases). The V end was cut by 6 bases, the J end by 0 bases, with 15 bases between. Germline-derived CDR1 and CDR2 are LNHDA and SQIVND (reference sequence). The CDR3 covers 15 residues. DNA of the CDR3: TGTGCCAGTAGACGGCGGGGGACACCCTCCTACGAGCAGTACTTC. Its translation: CASRRRGTPSYEQYF.

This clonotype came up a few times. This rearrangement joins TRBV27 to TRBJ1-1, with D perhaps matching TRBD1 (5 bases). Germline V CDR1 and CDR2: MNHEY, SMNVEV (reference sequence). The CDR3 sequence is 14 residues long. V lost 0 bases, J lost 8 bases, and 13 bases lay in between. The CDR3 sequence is CASSLSRRALEAFF. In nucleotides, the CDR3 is TGTGCCAGCAGTTTATCTCGCAGGGCTTTAGAAGCTTTCTTT.